This T cell receptor beta chain is from a study of T cell changes during pregnancy in multiple sclerosis. The CDR3 totals 21 residues. Per the germline V gene, CDR1 is MDHEN and CDR2 is SYDVKM. Unmatched junction bases numbered 23, after V lost 6 bases and J lost 4 bases. TCRdb's copy holds only in-frame clones and misses some; the assay was immunoSEQ multiplex PCR. Among about 40,000 clones, roughly 91% were seen once, and the ten largest hold under 10%. This chain joins TRBV28 and TRBJ1-3; 11 nucleotides align to TRBD1. The sequence came from a female donor with multiple sclerosis, enrolled in a pregnancy study. The sequenced sample was CD8+ T cells from peripheral blood mononuclear cells, obtained before pregnancy. The CDR3 DNA follows: TGTGCCAGCAGGGAGTCTGTTGCGAGGACAGGGGGCCCTATGAGCGGAAACACCATATATTTT. It is translated as CASRESVARTGGPMSGNTIYF.